This TCR beta chain was profiled in a study of monozygotic twins with inflammatory bowel disease. Study results and caveats: The co-twins with IBD showed lower TCRbeta diversity (inverse Simpson) than their healthy siblings.

For this clonotype: The target antigen is unknown.

TCRdb re-called the 5' RACE reads and gives one entry per CDR3 protein, without DNA. The sample has about 160,000 distinct CDR3 sequences; the top ten hold over 2.5%. The CDR3 totals 11 residues. Germline V lookup: CDR1 DFQATT, CDR2 SNEGSKA (reference sequence). Material: blood. This chain connects TRBV20-1 to TRBJ2-1. The receptor's source is a human donor with ulcerative colitis or Crohn's disease, or a healthy co-twin of an affected twin (not recorded which). Here the CDR3 reads CSAIRNSEQFF.